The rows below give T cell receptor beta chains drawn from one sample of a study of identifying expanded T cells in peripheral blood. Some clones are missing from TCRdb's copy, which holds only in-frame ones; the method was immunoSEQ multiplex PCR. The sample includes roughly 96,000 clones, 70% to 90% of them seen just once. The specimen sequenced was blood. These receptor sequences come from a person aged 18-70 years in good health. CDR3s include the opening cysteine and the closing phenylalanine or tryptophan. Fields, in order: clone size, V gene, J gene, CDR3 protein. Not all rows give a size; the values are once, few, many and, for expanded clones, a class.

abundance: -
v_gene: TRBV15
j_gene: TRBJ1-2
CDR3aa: CATSRDHGNYGYTF

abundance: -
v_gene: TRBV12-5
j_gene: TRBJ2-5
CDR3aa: CASGSGQSSTRETQYF

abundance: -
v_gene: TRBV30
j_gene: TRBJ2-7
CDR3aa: CAWSTSGGHSYEQYF

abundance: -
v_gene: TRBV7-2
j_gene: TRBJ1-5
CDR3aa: CASSSAHSGTLINQPQHF

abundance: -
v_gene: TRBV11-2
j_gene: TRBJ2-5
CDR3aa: CASSRTGGEETQYF

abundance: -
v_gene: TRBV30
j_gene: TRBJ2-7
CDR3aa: CAWSVSGRRGFYEQYF

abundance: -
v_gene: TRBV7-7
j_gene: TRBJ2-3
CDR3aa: CASSAHRGDTQYF

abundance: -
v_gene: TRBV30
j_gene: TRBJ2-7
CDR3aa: CAWGPSGTYEQYF

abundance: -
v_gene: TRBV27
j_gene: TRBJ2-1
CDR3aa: CASRPDRQSSYNEQFF

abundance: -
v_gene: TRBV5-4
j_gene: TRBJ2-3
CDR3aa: CASSLAIGSDTQYF

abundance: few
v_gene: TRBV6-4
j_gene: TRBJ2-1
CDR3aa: CASSDETNNEQFF

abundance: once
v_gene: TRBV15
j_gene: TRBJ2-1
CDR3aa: CATSRGSGRGNNEQFF

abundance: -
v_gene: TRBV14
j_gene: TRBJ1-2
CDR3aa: CASSQVPGYGYTF

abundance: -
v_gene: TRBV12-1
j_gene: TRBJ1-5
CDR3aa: CASRLTGGCQPQHF

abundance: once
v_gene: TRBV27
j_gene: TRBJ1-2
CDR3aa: CASSPDFGTGRRGYTF

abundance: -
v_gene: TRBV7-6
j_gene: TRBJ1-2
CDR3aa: CASSLAAMSSQGGYTF

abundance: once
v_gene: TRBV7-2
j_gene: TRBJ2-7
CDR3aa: CASSPPAVREQYF

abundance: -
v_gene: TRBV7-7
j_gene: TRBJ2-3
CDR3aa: CASSLGGIDTQYF

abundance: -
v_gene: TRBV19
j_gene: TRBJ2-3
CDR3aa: CASRPTGTDTQYF

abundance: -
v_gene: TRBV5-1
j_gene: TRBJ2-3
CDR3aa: CASSVSGGATDTQYF

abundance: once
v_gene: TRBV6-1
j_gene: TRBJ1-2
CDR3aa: CASRSRQYGYTF